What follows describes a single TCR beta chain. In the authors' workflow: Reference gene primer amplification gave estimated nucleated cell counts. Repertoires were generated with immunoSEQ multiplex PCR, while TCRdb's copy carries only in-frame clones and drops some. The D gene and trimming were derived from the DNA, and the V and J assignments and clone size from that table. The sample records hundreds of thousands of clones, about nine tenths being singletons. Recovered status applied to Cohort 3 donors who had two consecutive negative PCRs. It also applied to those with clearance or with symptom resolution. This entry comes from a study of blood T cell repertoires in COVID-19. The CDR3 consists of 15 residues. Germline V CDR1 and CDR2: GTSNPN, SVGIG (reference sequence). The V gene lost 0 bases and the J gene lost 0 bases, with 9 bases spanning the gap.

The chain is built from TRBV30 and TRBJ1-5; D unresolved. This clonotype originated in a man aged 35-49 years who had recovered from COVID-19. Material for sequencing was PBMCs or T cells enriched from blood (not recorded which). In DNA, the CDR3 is TGTGCCTGGAGTGTCCCGGGGTTTAGCAATCAGCCCCAGCATTTT. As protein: CAWSVPGFSNQPQHF. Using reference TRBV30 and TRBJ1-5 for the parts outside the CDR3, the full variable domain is SQTIHQWPATLVQPVGSPLSLECTVEGTSNPNLYWYRQAAGRGLQLLFYSVGIGQISSEVPQNLSASRPQDRQFILSSKKLLLSDSGFYLCAWSVPGFSNQPQHFGDGTRLSIL.